This T cell receptor (beta chain) came from a study of Graves' ophthalmopathy and Graves' hyperthyroidism. Study details: Ahead of any treatment, peripheral blood was obtained at the initial diagnosis.

Ophthalmopathy was moderately-to-severely active, CAS at least 3, NOSPECS at least 4, lasting under 3 months. Study-wide points: This model predicted ophthalmopathy progression (sensitivity around 71%, specificity 72.22%). Stable hyperthyroidism and ophthalmopathy were told apart by a 13-signature model, which achieved 85% to 90% sensitivity and 81.08% specificity.

V dropped 0 bases and J dropped 4 bases, with 14 bases sitting between them. Germline V gives CDR1 MRHNA, CDR2 SNTAGT. CDR3 size: 16 residues. There are a few counts of this clonotype. Its antigen is still unknown. Amplified TCR beta CDR3 regions were obtained using RNA transcripts as template. Investigators did first-round RT-PCR with HTBI primers, then second-round multiplex PCR. Each CDR3 protein gets one entry after TCRdb re-called the multiplex PCR reads with MiXCR. The sample has 600,000 to 700,000 distinct CDR3 sequences, about 41% seen once. This chain links TRBV6-4 with TRBJ2-3; possibly TRBD2 for D (6 bases). The sample comprised peripheral blood. This sequence originates from an adult man with Graves' ophthalmopathy. CDR3 protein: CASSDSRDSGPDTQYF. The CDR3 DNA follows: TGTGCCAGCAGTGACTCTAGAGATAGCGGCCCAGATACGCAGTATTTT.